The entry that follows covers one T cell receptor beta chain sequence. Its antigen is undetermined. The CDR3 runs to 14 residues. Germline-derived CDR1 and CDR2 are SQVTM and ANQGSEA. This specimen comes from a study of T cells expressing NK-cell markers. Turning to the study itself: Seven donors tested HCMV-seropositive and one tested seronegative among the eight sequenced. The study's findings and limits: Dominant NKG2C+ clonotypes were found to form roughly 1.0-7.5% of CD8+ T cells in 5 or 6 donors. It was still unclear whether expanded NKG2C+ T cell clones were HCMV specific.

As the method of synthesis, 5'RACE template switching with UMIs yielded TCR beta cDNA. From its re-call of the 5' RACE reads, TCRdb lists each CDR3 protein once, without DNA. This sample's table reports 550,000 or so distinct CDR3 sequences. V and J are TRBV29-1 and TRBJ2-1; as DNA is missing, the TRBD1 call by TCRdb cannot be tested. The clonotype originates from a man between 18 and 35 years old in good health. The sequenced sample was blood T cells: a sorted CD56 or NKG2C T cell subset, CD4+ or CD8+ T cells, or bulk PBMC T cells (not recorded which). The CDR3 spells CSHPGPASYNEQFF.